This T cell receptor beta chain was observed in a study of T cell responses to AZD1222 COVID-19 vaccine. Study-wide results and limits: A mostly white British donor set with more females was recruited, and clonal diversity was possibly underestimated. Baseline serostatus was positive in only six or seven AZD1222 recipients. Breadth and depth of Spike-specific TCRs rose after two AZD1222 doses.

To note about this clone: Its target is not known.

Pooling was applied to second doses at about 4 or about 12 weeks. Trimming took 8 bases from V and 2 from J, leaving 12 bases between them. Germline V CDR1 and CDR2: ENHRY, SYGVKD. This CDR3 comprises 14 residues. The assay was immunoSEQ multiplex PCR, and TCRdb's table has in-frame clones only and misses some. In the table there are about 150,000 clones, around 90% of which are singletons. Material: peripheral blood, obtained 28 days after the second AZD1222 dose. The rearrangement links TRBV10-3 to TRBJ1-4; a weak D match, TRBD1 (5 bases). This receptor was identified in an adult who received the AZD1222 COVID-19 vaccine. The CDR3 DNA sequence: TGTGCCATCTCTAGGGGCACCACTAATGAAAAACTGTTTTTT. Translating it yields CAISRGTTNEKLFF.